The 27 T cell receptor beta chains below come from one sample, sequenced in a study of immune heterogeneity within non-small cell lung tumors. Bulk tumor gDNA, roughly 600 ng per sample, served as the TCR template. Biopsies that were spaced far apart were taken, several per primary tumor, during surgery. Patients underwent curative surgery for non-small cell lung cancer (untreated and newly diagnosed). CDR3 of TCR beta was amplified by multiplex PCR that used 32 V and 13 J primers. TCRdb passed the multiplex PCR reads through MiXCR, listing each CDR3 protein once. The sample records approximately 9,600 distinct CDR3 sequences, about a quarter being singletons. The specimen sequenced was lung tumor tissue. The source is a woman in her fifties or sixties with non-small cell lung cancer.

This clonotype was recorded many times. The V and J genes are TRBV12-3 or TRBV12-4 and TRBJ1-5; D not resolved. The CDR3 runs to 15 residues. Trimming removed 5 bases at V and 0 bases at J, with 11 bases between. The CDR3 here is CASSPQGSSNQPQHF. CDR3 bases: TGTGCCAGCAGTCCGCAAGGAAGTAGCAATCAGCCCCAGCATTTT.

To note about this clonotype: One end of the junction varies from germline; a read error may be responsible. The rearrangement links TRBV6-2 or TRBV6-3 to TRBJ2-3, with 11 positions matching TRBD2. CDR3 length equals 17 residues. CDR1 and CDR2 (germline): MNHEY, SVGEGT. CDR3 nucleotides: TGTGCCAGCAGTTACCCTAGCGGGGGGTACGACACAGAGACGCAGTATTTT. Residues: CASSYPSGGYDTETQYF.

This clonotype is labeled medium-sized (0.01 to 0.1%). The chain is built from TRBV5-1 and TRBJ1-2, with 7 bases lining up with TRBD1. J was trimmed by 8 bases and V by 3 bases; bases with no gene match: 19. Germline V gene data show CDR1 as SGHRS and CDR2 as YFSETQ. The CDR3 contains 17 residues. CDR3 loop: CASSSMGGQQTFRGYTF. The CDR3 DNA sequence: TGCGCCAGCAGCTCCATGGGGGGACAGCAAACATTCCGGGGCTACACCTTC.

Comment on this clonotype: A clone one base away is much larger, so this may be a read error. The chain joins TRBV15 to TRBJ2-3; D gene uncertain. This CDR3 region has 14 residues. Per the germline V gene, CDR1 is LNHNV and CDR2 is YYDKDF (reference sequence). DNA for the CDR3: TGTGCCACCAACAGAGATAGGGCTCCAGATACGCAGTATTTT. Residues: CATNRDRAPDTQYF.

As regards this clonotype: This clone may be a read error of a much larger clone one base away. The rearrangement links TRBV6-1 to TRBJ1-6, with unresolved D. The CDR3 contains 13 residues. Germline V gene lookup returns CDR1 MNHNS and CDR2 SASEGT. The chain's CDR3 is CASMSSYNSPPHF. DNA for the CDR3: TGTGCCAGCATGAGCTCCTATAATTCACCCCCCCACTTT.

This clonotype occurred a few times. A clone one base away is much larger, so this may be a read error. The chain links TRBV28 to TRBJ2-7, with D perhaps TRBD1 or TRBD2 (6 bases each). V lost 6 bases, J lost 3 bases, and 18 bases lay in between. Germline V gene sequence: CDR1 MDHEN, CDR2 SYDVKM. The length of the CDR3 is 15 residues. CDR3 coding DNA: TGTGCCAGCAGGCCCCCCACGGGGGCTCGCTACGAGCAGTACTTC. It specifies CASRPPTGARYEQYF.

In this sample, this clonotype is medium-sized. The rearrangement uses TRBV20-1 and TRBJ2-7; 15 bases agree with TRBD2. J lost 13 bases, V lost 5 bases, and 9 bases had no gene match. In germline, CDR1 is DFQATT, CDR2 SNEGSKA (reference sequence). This CDR3 has 13 residues. Here the CDR3 DNA reads TGCAGTGCTTTTCGGACTAGCGGGAGGGGCCTCTACTTC. Protein: CSAFRTSGRGLYF.

Remarks on this clonotype: Germline is not matched at one junction end, which may reflect a read error. The rearrangement links TRBV7-9 to TRBJ2-6; D is perhaps TRBD1 (5 bases). Germline V CDR1 and CDR2: SEHNR, FQNEAQ (reference sequence). This CDR3 contains 16 residues. The CDR3 region has the DNA TGTGCCAGCAGATTAGGGGTCGGCTCTGGGGCCAACGTCCTGACTTTC. Translation gives CASRLGVGSGANVLTF. Variable domain in full (rest from reference TRBV7-9 and TRBJ2-6): DTGVSQNPRHKITKRGQNVTFRCDPISEHNRLYWYRQTLGQGPEFLTYFQNEAQLEKSRLLSDRFSAERPKGSFSTLEIQRTEQGDSAMYLCASRLGVGSGANVLTFGAGSRLTVL.

By frequency in the sample, this clonotype is medium-sized. The CDR3 spells CASSFGQGPPGDSYEQYF. CDR3 bases: TGCGCCAGCAGCTTCGGACAGGGGCCGCCCGGGGACTCCTACGAGCAGTACTTC. The V gene is TRBV5-1, the J gene TRBJ2-7, with TRBD1 matching 9 bases. V shed 2 bases and J 0 bases; nucleotides not matched to a gene: 12. This CDR3 region has 18 residues. Germline-derived CDR1 and CDR2 are SGHRS and YFSETQ.

The V gene is TRBV27, the J gene TRBJ2-3; D not resolved. CDR3 length: 16 amino acids. Trimming left V 3 bases short and J 0 bases short, with 13 bases between. The V gene's germline CDR1 is MNHEY and CDR2 SMNVEV (reference sequence). CDR3 nucleotide sequence: TGTGCCAGCAGTTTTTTTGGAGTCGCTAGCACAGATACGCAGTATTTT. It translates to CASSFFGVASTDTQYF.

A word on this clonotype: A much more abundant neighbour one base away suggests this may be a read error. The J gene is TRBJ1-6, the V gene TRBV9; D is uncertain. Germline assignment: CDR1 SGDLS and CDR2 YYNGEE. Trimming removed 4 bases from V and 8 bases from J, with 10 bases in between. This CDR3 is 13 amino acids long. The CDR3, as DNA: TGTGCCAGCAGCCCGGGCTCGGATTCACCCCTCCACTTT. Translating it yields CASSPGSDSPLHF.

Within the sample, this clonotype is medium-sized. The rearrangement joins TRBV20-1 to TRBJ1-2; TRBD1 agrees at 8 bases. Trimming at V came to 0 bases and at J to 0 bases, leaving 9 bases not matched to a gene. Per germline, CDR1 DFQATT and CDR2 SNEGSKA (reference sequence). CDR3 size: 17 residues. CDR3 DNA sequence: TGCAGTGCTAGAGATGAGGGACAGGCAGAGTCTAACTATGGCTACACCTTC. As protein: CSARDEGQAESNYGYTF.

Of note for this clonotype: This may come from a read error, since a much larger clone is one base off. This chain joins TRBV11-3 and TRBJ2-2; no definite D call. The germline V and J ends were trimmed by 5 bases and 4 bases, with 11 bases remaining between them. The CDR3 covers 14 residues. Germline V lookup: CDR1 SGHNT, CDR2 YENEEA. CDR3 in amino acids: CASSPLVVTGELFF. The CDR3 nucleotides read TGTGCCAGCAGCCCCCTGGTAGTCACCGGGGAGCTGTTTTTT.

With respect to this clonotype: Germline is not matched at one junction end, which may reflect a read error. The V gene is TRBV29-1, the J gene TRBJ1-1; D gene unclear. The CDR3 is made up of 14 amino acids. Germline CDR1 is SQVTM and CDR2 is ANQGSEA. CDR3 coding DNA: TGCAGCGTTGAAGAAGGGCACCAGAACACTGAAGGTTTCTTT. It encodes CSVEEGHQNTEGFF.

This clonotype is labeled medium-sized. The CDR3 spells CASSPDRVSIEQYF. The CDR3 bases are TGTGCCAGCAGCCCCGACAGGGTATCGATCGAGCAGTACTTC. The chain uses TRBV4-2 and TRBJ2-7; 7 bases agree with TRBD1. Germline CDR1 is LGHNA and CDR2 is YNFKEQ. The V segment lost 4 bases and the J segment 6 bases; nucleotides outside the gene matches: 9. This CDR3 has 14 amino acids.

In its sample, this clonotype is medium-sized. This chain connects TRBV20-1 to TRBJ1-1; the match to TRBD1 covers 7 bases. Germline lookup yields CDR1 DFQATT and CDR2 SNEGSKA (reference sequence). CDR3 length equals 13 residues. J was trimmed by 1 base and V by 8 bases; bases with no gene match: 7. Here the CDR3 reads CSPKGQPNTEAFF. In nucleotides, the CDR3 is TGCAGTCCCAAGGGACAGCCGAACACTGAAGCTTTCTTT.

This clonotype was seen only a few times. This chain connects TRBV9 to TRBJ2-2; D is unclear. The CDR3 totals 14 residues. V was pared by 0 bases and J by 1 base, with 4 bases between. In germline, CDR1 is SGDLS, CDR2 YYNGEE. The CDR3 DNA is TGTGCCAGCAGCGTAGTGGAGAACACCGGGGAGCTGTTTTTT. Encoded protein: CASSVVENTGELFF.

The sample holds many counts of this clonotype. The V gene is TRBV19, the J gene TRBJ1-2; 7 bases agree with TRBD1. This CDR3 is built from 15 residues. The germline CDR1 and CDR2 sequences are LNHDA and SQIVND (reference sequence). With V trimmed by 4 bases and J by 0 bases, 5 bases remained unmatched. This chain's CDR3 is CASSNQGGPNYGYTF. The CDR3 region has the DNA TGTGCCAGTAGTAACCAGGGGGGCCCTAACTATGGCTACACCTTC.

The genes are TRBV4-2 and TRBJ1-1; 8 nucleotides match TRBD1. Germline V gives CDR1 LGHNA, CDR2 YNFKEQ. This CDR3 region has 16 residues. The ends lost 4 bases at V and 13 bases at J; junction bases unmatched: 20. This chain's CDR3 is CASSPTQDRVRTEDFF. CDR3 nucleotides: TGTGCCAGCAGCCCAACACAGGACAGGGTTCGAACTGAGGATTTCTTT.

By sample fraction, this clonotype is large. The chain is built from TRBV30 and TRBJ2-7, with TRBD1 identical over 9 bases. CDR1 and CDR2 from the germline V gene are GTSNPN and SVGIG (reference sequence). The CDR3 totals 15 residues. Trimming removed 2 bases from V and 9 bases from J; junction bases left unmatched: 14. CDR3 region: CAWSPAGTGMRGQYF. The CDR3 bases are TGTGCCTGGAGTCCCGCTGGGACAGGGATGCGGGGGCAGTACTTC.

Turning to this clonotype: The conserved closing phenylalanine or tryptophan is absent in this CDR3, likely reflecting a read error. The limits of the CDR3 on the DNA are not certain, so only TCRdb's listed CDR3 is given. The chain uses TRBV30 and TRBJ2-3; the table's D call of TRBD2 was not tested on the DNA. The CDR3 contains 17 residues when both ends are counted. Looked up from germline, CDR1 is GTSNPN and CDR2 is SVGIG (reference sequence). Here the CDR3 reads CAWSPLAGVSYEQYFGP.

The CDR3 loop reads CSARDPASEPYEQYF. The CDR3 coding sequence is TGCAGTGCTAGAGATCCCGCCAGTGAACCCTACGAGCAGTACTTC. The chain couples TRBV20-1 to TRBJ2-7; D call uncertain. With 0 bases removed from V and 2 bases from J, the gap between germline ends came to 14 bases. The CDR3 runs 15 residues. The germline V gene encodes CDR1 DFQATT and CDR2 SNEGSKA (reference sequence).

This clonotype has ten or more counts. This sequence joins TRBV28 and TRBJ2-3, with 7 bases aligning to TRBD2. This CDR3 comprises 14 residues. V was clipped by 3 bases and J by 1 base; unmatched bases: 1. Per germline, CDR1 MDHEN and CDR2 SYDVKM. The CDR3 is CASSFLAGTDTQYF. The CDR3 nucleotides read TGTGCCAGCAGTTTTCTAGCGGGCACAGATACGCAGTATTTT. Filled out from reference TRBV28 and TRBJ2-3, the complete variable domain reads DVKVTQSSRYLVKRTGEKVFLECVQDMDHENMFWYRQDPGLGLRLIYFSYDVKMKEKGDIPEGYSVSREKKERFSLILESASTNQTSMYLCASSFLAGTDTQYFGPGTRLTVL.

A note on this clonotype: The junction departs from the called germline gene at one end, perhaps through a read error. The chain's CDR3 is CPSSPSGGNTVELFF. The CDR3 nucleotides read TGTCCCAGCAGCCCTAGCGGGGGTAACACCGTGGAGCTGTTTTTT. The chain carries TRBV3-1 and TRBJ2-2; 10 bases align to TRBD2. In germline, CDR1 is LGHDT, CDR2 YNNKEL (reference sequence). This CDR3 has 15 amino acids.

The chain links TRBV5-5 to TRBJ1-6; D gene ambiguous. This CDR3 region has 14 residues. The V and J ends lost 0 bases and 8 bases respectively, with 9 bases between them. CDR1 is SGHKS, CDR2 YYEKEE, per germline (reference sequence). Written as DNA, the CDR3 is TGTGCCAGCAGCTTGGAGCCTGGGGATTCACCCCTCCACTTT. This translates into CASSLEPGDSPLHF.

This clonotype was seen repeatedly, ten times or more. J is TRBJ2-1 and V is TRBV14; tentative D call: TRBD2 (5 bases). CDR3 length: 14 residues. Trimming cost V 5 bases and J 2 bases, with 10 bases left between them. Germline assignment: CDR1 SGHDN and CDR2 FVKESK. The CDR3 is CASSEGGTYNEQFF. DNA of the CDR3: TGTGCCAGCAGCGAAGGAGGAACCTACAATGAGCAGTTCTTC.

Comment on this clonotype: Just one base apart from a much larger clone, this may be a read error. The rearrangement links TRBV18 to TRBJ2-7; TRBD1 agrees at 8 bases. The CDR3 extends over 14 amino acids. CDR1 is KGHSH and CDR2 is LQKENI in the germline V gene. CDR3 amino acids: CVSAIGTGSYEQYF. CDR3 nucleotide sequence: TGTGTCAGCGCGATAGGGACAGGCTCATACGAGCAGTACTTC.